This record covers a single T cell receptor (beta chain). No antigen is known for it. At one end the junction does not follow the germline gene, possibly because of a read error. While the first cohort had about 610 subjects, the donors belonged to the separate validation cohort of fewer than 150 subjects. Profiling relied on immunoSEQ multiplex PCR, and the TCRdb table lists in-frame clones only, not all of them. Of around 80,000 clones listed, 90% to 95% are singletons. CDR1 SGHRS and CDR2 YFSETQ come from the germline V gene. The CDR3 runs to 16 residues. The data originate from a study of cytomegalovirus exposure and HLA in healthy donors. Study results and limitations: According to a subsequent analysis, TCR clusters from the first cohort were inclined to appear together in the 110 or so validation repertoires. As was reported, the classifier diagnosed cytomegalovirus status with high specificity and sensitivity. Whilst most TCR sequences proved rare, a subset of public TCRs occurred across many donors.

The gene calls are TRBV5-1 and TRBJ2-7, with 9 nucleotides matching TRBD1. This TCR was sampled from a woman between 18 and 29 years old in good health and CMV-seronegative. Sequences were obtained from PBMCs. In DNA form, the CDR3 reads TGCGCCGGCAGCCATCGCGGGGACAGGGTCGACTACGAGCAGTACTTC. Amino acids: CAGSHRGDRVDYEQYF.